A single sample is the source of the 30 T cell receptor beta chains below, sequenced in a study of early T cells in non-severe SARS-CoV-2 infection. Using its own MiXCR run on the 5' RACE reads, TCRdb lists one record per CDR3 protein. The table lists under 80,000 distinct CDR3 sequences, over 10% of them singletons. Sequenced input: whole blood. Source of these receptors: an adult who was a healthcare worker with PCR-confirmed SARS-CoV-2 infection or an uninfected control (not recorded which).

This clonotype was seen repeatedly, ten times or more. The chain is built from TRBV11-2 and TRBJ2-1, with 7 bases fitting TRBD2. The germline gives CDR1 SGHAT, CDR2 FQNNGV. Germline trimming cut 1 base from V and 6 bases from J; bases unmatched to any gene: 0. The CDR3 consists of 13 residues. The DNA for the CDR3 is TGTGCCAGCAGCTTAGGACTAGCCAATGAGCAGTTCTTC. As protein: CASSLGLANEQFF.

This clonotype was seen only a few times. V is TRBV19 and J is TRBJ2-6; D might be TRBD2 (7 bases). The germline V gene encodes CDR1 LNHDA and CDR2 SQIVND (reference sequence). V lost 4 bases to trimming and J lost 0 bases, with 16 bases between them. CDR3 size: 18 residues. Here the CDR3 DNA reads TGTGCCAGTAGTAGGGGGGGCAGGCCGACCTCTGGGGCCAACGTCCTGACTTTC. Its translation: CASSRGGRPTSGANVLTF.

This clonotype was picked up many times. This chain joins TRBV19 and TRBJ1-2; possible D gene TRBD1, 5 bases. V dropped 5 bases and J dropped 6 bases, with 16 bases sitting between them. The CDR3 spans 14 residues. Germline values: CDR1 LNHDA, CDR2 SQIVND (reference sequence). The CDR3 sequence is CASSSGPGLNGYTF. CDR3 in DNA: TGTGCCAGTAGTTCGGGACCGGGACTTAATGGCTACACCTTC.

This clonotype was found a few times. V usage is TRBV15 and J usage is TRBJ1-2, with a possible D match to TRBD1 (6 bases). Germline V gene sequence: CDR1 LNHNV, CDR2 YYDKDF (reference sequence). The CDR3 sequence is 14 residues long. The V gene lost 1 base and the J gene lost 6 bases, with 12 bases spanning the gap. The CDR3 here is CATSRGQGRDGYTF. The CDR3 region has the DNA TGTGCCACCAGCAGAGGTCAGGGGAGGGATGGCTACACCTTC.

This clonotype has only a few counts. A read error may account for a junction end that differs from germline. The rearrangement joins TRBV7-7 to TRBJ2-3; TRBD2 agrees at 13 bases. From germline, CDR1 is SSHAT and CDR2 FNYEAQ (reference sequence). This CDR3 region has 14 residues. The DNA of the CDR3 is TGTGCTAGCAGCTTAGCGGGACTAGCGGGGCCCCAGTATTTT. It codes for CASSLAGLAGPQYF.

This clonotype was seen many times. V usage is TRBV7-8 and J usage is TRBJ2-7; 8 positions match TRBD2. This CDR3 is 14 amino acids long. Per the germline V gene, CDR1 is SGHVS and CDR2 is FQNEAQ. Trimming at V came to 5 bases and at J to 3 bases, leaving 6 bases not matched to a gene. CDR3 sequence (DNA): TGTGCCAGCAGCCCCGGGGGGGACATCTACGAGCAGTACTTC. Translation gives CASSPGGDIYEQYF.

This clonotype was observed at least ten times. V usage is TRBV7-8 and J usage is TRBJ2-1; TRBD2 agrees at 9 bases. This CDR3 spans 16 amino acids. The V gene end was trimmed by 5 bases and the J gene end by 8 bases; junction bases not matched to a gene: 13. Germline loops: CDR1 SGHVS, CDR2 FQNEAQ. In DNA form, the CDR3 reads TGTGCCAGCAGCCCTATAGGGGCGGGGGGGCCGGATGAGCAGTTCTTC. This translates into CASSPIGAGGPDEQFF. Full variable domain (rest looked up from reference TRBV7-8 and TRBJ2-1): GAGVSQSPRYKVAKRGQDVALRCDPISGHVSLFWYQQALGQGPEFLTYFQNEAQLDKSGLPSDRFFAERPEGSVSTLKIQRTQQEDSAVYLCASSPIGAGGPDEQFFGPGTRLTVL.

This clonotype was observed many times. CDR3 loop: CSAGQGAANEKLFF. As DNA, the CDR3 is TGCAGTGCGGGACAGGGGGCTGCTAATGAAAAACTGTTTTTT. The rearrangement joins TRBV20-1 to TRBJ1-4, with 12 bases aligning to TRBD1. The germline CDR1 and CDR2 sequences are DFQATT and SNEGSKA (reference sequence). The V gene end was trimmed by 6 bases and the J gene end by 3 bases; junction bases not matched to a gene: 2. This CDR3 has 14 amino acids.

This clonotype was seen ten or more times. The V and J genes are TRBV29-1 and TRBJ2-7; the match to TRBD1 covers 8 bases. Trimming took 7 bases from V and 2 from J; bases not matched to a gene: 10. This CDR3 comprises 14 residues. CDR1 is SQVTM and CDR2 is ANQGSEA in the germline V gene. In DNA, the CDR3 is TGCAGCGCAGGGGGCGAGAGGGATACCTACGAGCAGTACTTC. Amino acid sequence: CSAGGERDTYEQYF.

This clonotype showed up many times. The chain recombines TRBV6-1 with TRBJ2-7; D is uncertain. The V gene's germline CDR1 is MNHNS and CDR2 SASEGT. Trimming shortened V by 2 bases and J by 4 bases, and 6 bases separated the two germline ends. The CDR3 contains 12 residues. The CDR3 region is CASSEQSYEQYF. The CDR3 coding sequence is TGTGCCAGCAGTGAACAATCTTACGAGCAGTACTTC.

The table lists this clonotype with a few counts. V and J are TRBV4-3 and TRBJ2-7; weak D call: TRBD2 (6 bases). CDR1 and CDR2 (germline): LGHNA, YSLEER. CDR3 size: 14 residues. Between the trimmed V and J ends, which lost 3 bases and 3 bases, there was a span of 12 bases. The DNA of the CDR3 is TGCGCCAGCAGCCATGGTTCGGGGGTCTACGAGCAGTACTTC. This gives the protein CASSHGSGVYEQYF.

The chain carries TRBV14 and TRBJ2-3; D is unclear. The germline gives CDR1 SGHDN, CDR2 FVKESK. The CDR3 has 12 residues. V lost 2 bases to trimming and J lost 11 bases, with 11 bases between them. The CDR3 DNA is TGTGCCAGCAGCCAATCGGGTAGAGGGCAGTATTTT. Its protein product is CASSQSGRGQYF.

This clonotype has more than one count but fewer than ten. This rearrangement joins TRBV3-1 to TRBJ2-5; the D gene is possibly TRBD2 (5 bases). The CDR3 is 15 amino acids. Germline V gene data show CDR1 as LGHDT and CDR2 as YNNKEL (reference sequence). V was cut by 4 bases and J by 2 bases, with 14 bases left in between. The CDR3 loop is CASSRTWTDQETQYF. CDR3 bases: TGTGCCAGCAGCCGGACTTGGACCGATCAAGAGACCCAGTACTTC.

J is TRBJ2-5 and V is TRBV24-1; TRBD1 matches 9 bases. CDR1 is KGHDR, CDR2 SFDVKD, per germline. This CDR3 has 16 residues. V dropped 3 bases and J dropped 3; count of bases not matched to a gene: 7. CDR3 bases: TGTGCCACCAGTGATCCGACAGGGGGAGGTGAAGAGACCCAGTACTTC. It yields the protein CATSDPTGGGEETQYF.

This clonotype was picked up many times. The chain employs TRBV2 and TRBJ2-7, with a weak D call TRBD1 (5 bases). This CDR3 has 13 amino acids. V shed 8 bases and J shed 6 bases, with 17 bases lying between them. CDR1 is SNHLY, CDR2 FYNNEI, per germline. CDR3 nucleotide sequence: TGTGCCAGCGGGATACTCAGGGTAGGCGAGCAGTACTTC. It specifies CASGILRVGEQYF.

This clonotype occurred once. J is TRBJ2-3 and V is TRBV5-5, with D possibly being TRBD1 (6 bases). CDR1 is SGHKS and CDR2 is YYEKEE in the germline V gene (reference sequence). CDR3 length: 14 residues. V shed 0 bases and J shed 3 bases, with 8 bases lying between them. In nucleotides, the CDR3 is TGTGCCAGCAGCTTGGAACAGGGAACAGATACGCAGTATTTT. Translating gives CASSLEQGTDTQYF.

V is TRBV13 and J is TRBJ2-5, with TRBD2 identical over 9 bases. The V and J ends lost 4 bases and 3 bases, in that order; junction bases with no gene match: 9. The CDR3 is made up of 16 amino acids. Germline V gene sequence: CDR1 PRHDT, CDR2 FYEKMQ (reference sequence). This chain's CDR3 is CASSSEASGEKETQYF. The CDR3 nucleotides are TGTGCCAGCAGCTCCGAGGCTAGCGGGGAAAAAGAGACCCAGTACTTC.

This clonotype has at least ten counts. The chain carries TRBV6-2 or TRBV6-3 and TRBJ1-2, with a weak D call TRBD1 (6 bases). Between the trimmed V and J ends, which lost 5 bases and 4 bases, there was a span of 11 bases. The CDR3 loop spans 13 amino acids. Germline V CDR1 and CDR2: MNHEY, SVGEGT. The CDR3 DNA reads TGTGCCAGCAGTATCACAGGGTCCTATGGCTACACCTTC. Amino acids: CASSITGSYGYTF.

This clonotype came up many times. This chain links TRBV20-1 with TRBJ2-5, with 8 bases aligning to TRBD2. This CDR3 comprises 15 residues. The V and J ends lost 0 bases and 5 bases, in that order; junction bases with no gene match: 8. Germline loops: CDR1 DFQATT, CDR2 SNEGSKA (reference sequence). The CDR3 coding sequence is TGCAGTGCTAGAGATATCGCGGGGGGCTCGGAGACCCAGTACTTC. Amino acids: CSARDIAGGSETQYF.

This sequence joins TRBV20-1 and TRBJ2-7; a weak D match, TRBD1 (6 bases). This CDR3 has 12 amino acids. V dropped 1 base and J dropped 5 bases, with 9 bases sitting between them. From germline, CDR1 is DFQATT and CDR2 SNEGSKA (reference sequence). The CDR3 is CSARGQVNEQYF. CDR3 in DNA: TGCAGTGCTAGAGGACAGGTGAACGAGCAGTACTTC.

V gene TRBV7-8 combines with J gene TRBJ2-7; 8 bases line up with TRBD1. Germline-derived CDR1 and CDR2 are SGHVS and FQNEAQ. Germline trimming cut 1 base from V and 3 bases from J; bases unmatched to any gene: 11. The CDR3 is made up of 17 amino acids. CDR3 amino acids: CASSLEPRGQVIYEQYF. The CDR3 nucleotides read TGTGCCAGCAGCTTAGAGCCCCGGGGACAGGTAATCTACGAGCAGTACTTC.

This clonotype has a count of ten or more. The chain combines TRBV5-1 with TRBJ2-7; D tentatively fits TRBD1 or TRBD2 (5 bases each). Germline values: CDR1 SGHRS, CDR2 YFSETQ. Trimming left V 4 bases short and J 6 bases short, with 17 bases between. CDR3 length equals 14 residues. The CDR3 sequence is CASSLGTRHSEQYF. DNA for the CDR3: TGCGCCAGCAGCCTGGGGACCCGCCATTCCGAGCAGTACTTC.

This clonotype showed up just a few times. The chain links TRBV4-3 to TRBJ1-1; tentative D call: TRBD1 (6 bases). Germline V gene lookup returns CDR1 LGHNA and CDR2 YSLEER. With 4 bases removed from V and 6 bases from J, the gap between germline ends came to 15 bases. This CDR3 contains 14 residues. CDR3 residues: CASSPGTGRAEAFF. The CDR3 region has the DNA TGCGCCAGCAGCCCCGGAACAGGGAGGGCTGAAGCTTTCTTT.

This clonotype was found many times. The gene calls are TRBV6-1 and TRBJ1-1, with D unresolved. Germline CDR1 is MNHNS and CDR2 is SASEGT. The V end was cut by 7 bases, the J end by 7 bases, with 10 bases between. This CDR3 contains 11 residues. The CDR3 DNA is TGTGCCAGCAAATATGGGAGTGAAGCTTTCTTT. Translating it yields CASKYGSEAFF.

This chain connects TRBV29-1 to TRBJ1-2; weak D call: TRBD1 (5 bases). Trimming cost V 4 bases and J 5 bases, with 11 bases left between them. CDR1 is SQVTM and CDR2 is ANQGSEA in the germline V gene. The CDR3 has 12 amino acids. The CDR3: CSVGQGRYGYTF. In DNA form, the CDR3 reads TGCAGCGTTGGGCAGGGTAGATATGGCTACACCTTC.

This clonotype was seen only a few times. The chain employs TRBV7-2 and TRBJ1-1; D gene ambiguous. There are 13 residues in the CDR3. Between the trimmed V and J ends, which lost 1 base and 5 bases, there was a span of 8 bases. Per the germline V gene, CDR1 is SGHTA and CDR2 is FQGNSA. The CDR3 reads CASSLGEMTEAFF. CDR3 sequence (DNA): TGTGCCAGCAGCTTAGGGGAGATGACTGAAGCTTTCTTT.

This clonotype was detected a few times. The chain combines TRBV9 with TRBJ2-7; D perhaps matches TRBD2 (6 bases). The V end was cut by 3 bases, the J end by 5 bases, with 18 bases between. This CDR3 is 15 amino acids long. Germline V gene data show CDR1 as SGDLS and CDR2 as YYNGEE. Here the CDR3 reads CASSEEGTSIHEQYF. The CDR3 DNA reads as TGTGCCAGCAGCGAGGAGGGAACTAGTATCCACGAGCAGTACTTC.

This clonotype was recorded at least ten times. V and J are TRBV4-1 and TRBJ1-6; 8 bases line up with TRBD1. The CDR3 is made up of 15 amino acids. V lost 4 bases to trimming and J lost 3 bases; unmatched junction nucleotides: 2. From germline, CDR1 is MGHRA and CDR2 YSYEKL. The CDR3 nucleotides read TGCGCCAGCAGCCTAACAGGGGGCTATAATTCACCCCTCCACTTT. Translating it yields CASSLTGGYNSPLHF.

This sequence joins TRBV9 and TRBJ2-1; 11 positions agree with TRBD2. The CDR3 sequence is 16 residues long. V trimming: 0 bases; J trimming: 9 bases; junction bases outside the gene matches: 8. Per the germline V gene, CDR1 is SGDLS and CDR2 is YYNGEE. The CDR3 here is CASSVATTSGGLEQFF. In nucleotides, the CDR3 is TGTGCCAGCAGCGTAGCTACTACTAGCGGGGGCCTTGAGCAGTTCTTC.

V is TRBV20-1 and J is TRBJ1-1; D not certain. The CDR3 runs to 13 residues. V lost 0 bases and J 7 bases, leaving 12 bases between the germline ends. Looked up from germline, CDR1 is DFQATT and CDR2 is SNEGSKA (reference sequence). The CDR3, as DNA: TGCAGTGCTAGAGATATCCTCGCGGGTGAAGCTTTCTTT. Protein product: CSARDILAGEAFF.